This TCR beta chain was documented in a study of spatial heterogeneity in lung cancer. Overall study: More beta-chain than alpha-chain sequences were consistently detected. Counts of TCR transcripts in tumor regions correlated strongly with a matched bulk RNA-seq T cell module score.

MiXCR, applied by TCRdb to the 5' RACE reads, yields one record per CDR3 protein. The table records under 6,000 distinct CDR3 sequences, 5.5% to 7% of them present only once. Findings and caveats of the study: For expanded intratumoral alpha and beta TCRs, counts tracked tumor mutation counts. Beta chains had 13% to 15% coverage of tumor T cells, and alpha chains had around 7.4%.

The sample holds many counts of this clonotype. Antigen unknown. This beta chain lies outside the target of a library built for alpha chains; its clone size means little. The CDR3 is 15 residues long. Germline V gives CDR1 SGDLS, CDR2 YYNGEE. Trimming stripped 0 bases from V and 4 bases from J, with 13 bases between. Regarding time point: sample taken at primary tumor resection. Whole RNA from tumor, nontumor lung or frozen PBMC was sequenced unsorted. The source of this sequence is a female donor with early-stage non-small cell lung cancer. The chain couples TRBV9 to TRBJ1-1; D may be TRBD1 (5 bases). The sample consisted of lung tumor tissue, taken at surgery. The CDR3 loop reads CASSVEGRGTTEAFF. CDR3 in DNA: TGTGCCAGCAGCGTAGAAGGTCGGGGCACCACTGAAGCTTTCTTT.